Each of the 21 T cell receptor beta chains below was sequenced from the same sample in a study of early T cells in non-severe SARS-CoV-2 infection. TCRdb called the 5' RACE reads again in MiXCR, with one record for every CDR3 protein. Of 66,000 or so distinct CDR3 sequences in the sample, approximately 11% were seen once. Input material: whole blood. These receptors were obtained from an adult who was a healthcare worker with PCR-confirmed SARS-CoV-2 infection or an uninfected control (not recorded which).

In its sample, this clonotype was seen many times. This chain links TRBV27 with TRBJ2-1; 8 bases are a match to TRBD2. The CDR3 length is 15 residues. The V segment lost 8 bases and the J segment 3 bases; nucleotides outside the gene matches: 9. Germline CDR1 is MNHEY and CDR2 is SMNVEV (reference sequence). The CDR3 nucleotides are TGTGCCAGCGGACCGGGGACTAGAGTCTACAATGAGCAGTTCTTC. Translation gives CASGPGTRVYNEQFF.

The genes are TRBV12-3 or TRBV12-4 and TRBJ2-5; no reliable D call. V was cut by 4 bases and J by 3 bases, with 9 bases left in between. The CDR3 has 13 residues. The CDR3 DNA sequence: TGTGCCAGCAGTTGGGTGGGGAAAGAGACCCAGTACTTC. Amino acids: CASSWVGKETQYF.

The V and J genes are TRBV27 and TRBJ1-5, with TRBD1 as a possible D gene (6 bases). Germline V gives CDR1 MNHEY, CDR2 SMNVEV (reference sequence). The ends were cut back, 4 bases at V and 3 bases at J, with 13 bases in the middle. CDR3 length: 15 residues. The CDR3 DNA sequence: TGTGCCAGCAGTTCCTTACAGGGTAACAATCAGCCCCAGCATTTT. Amino acids: CASSSLQGNNQPQHF.

This clonotype has at least ten counts. The J gene is TRBJ1-5, the V gene TRBV10-1, with D possibly TRBD1 on 5 matching bases. The CDR3 has 14 amino acids. The V end was cut by 5 bases, the J end by 8 bases, with 16 bases between. The germline gives CDR1 WNHNN, CDR2 SYGVQD (reference sequence). Here the CDR3 reads CASSTGTGLKPQHF. CDR3 nucleotides: TGCGCCAGCAGTACCGGGACGGGACTCAAGCCCCAGCATTTT.

This clonotype was found many times. The rearrangement links TRBV18 to TRBJ2-3; unclear D gene. V gave up 3 bases and J gave up 1 base, with 14 bases separating them. The CDR3 sequence is 16 residues long. Germline lookup yields CDR1 KGHSH and CDR2 LQKENI. The CDR3 sequence: CASSPSASTRTDTQYF. In DNA, the CDR3 is TGTGCCAGCTCACCTTCGGCCTCAACCCGCACAGATACGCAGTATTTT.

The table lists this clonotype with many counts. This chain links TRBV7-6 with TRBJ2-3; 10 positions match TRBD2. CDR1 is SGHVS and CDR2 is FNYEAQ in the germline V gene. The CDR3 contains 18 residues. V lost 4 bases, J lost 3 bases, and 13 bases stayed unmatched. The CDR3 DNA reads as TGTGCCAGCAGCTCCCTAGCGGGGGCCCCCCTGGAGACAGATACGCAGTATTTT. Translated: CASSSLAGAPLETDTQYF.

The V call is TRBV10-1, the J call TRBJ2-3, with 9 bases fitting TRBD2. The V and J ends lost 5 bases and 4 bases, in that order; junction bases with no gene match: 1. Looked up from germline, CDR1 is WNHNN and CDR2 is SYGVQD (reference sequence). This CDR3 spans 13 amino acids. The CDR3 protein is CASSSGGSDTQYF. In DNA form, the CDR3 reads TGCGCCAGCAGTAGCGGGGGGTCAGATACGCAGTATTTT.

In its sample, this clonotype was seen many times. V is TRBV5-5 and J is TRBJ2-3; D unresolved. CDR3 length: 16 residues. Germline V CDR1 and CDR2: SGHKS, YYEKEE (reference sequence). Trimming removed 0 bases from V and 1 base from J, with 12 bases in between. In DNA form, the CDR3 reads TGTGCCAGCAGCTTGGGGCTCTCTCGCCGCACAGATACGCAGTATTTT. As protein: CASSLGLSRRTDTQYF.

This clonotype was counted ten times or more. The chain has TRBV10-3 and TRBJ2-3, with D unclear. The CDR3 spans 12 residues. CDR1 is ENHRY and CDR2 is SYGVKD in the germline V gene. V lost 9 bases and J lost 0, with 7 bases in between. This chain's CDR3 is CAISQSTDTQYF. CDR3 nucleotide sequence: TGTGCCATATCCCAAAGCACAGATACGCAGTATTTT.

This clonotype appeared many times. This sequence joins TRBV11-2 and TRBJ2-1; D is perhaps TRBD1 (5 bases). The CDR3 is 12 amino acids. Trimming removed 7 bases at V and 6 bases at J, with 10 bases between. The germline gives CDR1 SGHAT, CDR2 FQNNGV. CDR3 sequence (DNA): TGTGCCAGCACCTCAACAGGCAATGAGCAGTTCTTC. Translating it yields CASTSTGNEQFF.

This sequence joins TRBV29-1 and TRBJ1-5; 7 bases are shared with TRBD1. CDR3 length: 14 residues. Germline V lookup: CDR1 SQVTM, CDR2 ANQGSEA. Trimming at V came to 6 bases and at J to 2 bases, leaving 7 bases not matched to a gene. CDR3 region: CSVADRVGNQPQHF. In nucleotides, the CDR3 is TGCAGCGTCGCTGACAGGGTGGGCAATCAGCCCCAGCATTTT. Combining the CDR3 with reference TRBV29-1 and TRBJ1-5 gives the whole variable domain SAVISQKPSRDICQRGTSLTIQCQVDSQVTMMFWYRQQPGQSLTLIATANQGSEATYESGFVIDKFPISRPNLTFSTLTVSNMSPEDSSIYLCSVADRVGNQPQHFGDGTRLSIL.

The chain employs TRBV6-6 and TRBJ2-5; no clear D gene. The CDR3 runs 14 residues. V was pared by 2 bases and J by 4 bases, with 11 bases between. Germline V gene lookup returns CDR1 MNHNY and CDR2 SVGAGI (reference sequence). The CDR3 is CASSYDPGRETQYF. As DNA, the CDR3 is TGTGCCAGCAGTTACGATCCAGGTCGAGAGACCCAGTACTTC.

This clonotype has more than one count but fewer than ten. The chain combines TRBV5-1 with TRBJ1-2; 8 bases match TRBD1. This CDR3 has 15 amino acids. Germline loops: CDR1 SGHRS, CDR2 YFSETQ. The V gene end was trimmed by 0 bases and the J gene end by 5 bases; junction bases not matched to a gene: 6. CDR3 in DNA: TGCGCCAGCAGCTTGGCCAGGGGGCCCCGATATGGCTACACCTTC. Translating it yields CASSLARGPRYGYTF. The full variable domain, with the rest looked up from reference TRBV5-1 and TRBJ1-2, is KAGVTQTPRYLIKTRGQQVTLSCSPISGHRSVSWYQQTPGQGLQFLFEYFSETQRNKGNFPGRFSGRQFSNSRSEMNVSTLELGDSALYLCASSLARGPRYGYTFGSGTRLTVV.

The rearrangement links TRBV5-5 to TRBJ1-4; no definite D call. Trimming removed 2 bases at V and 0 bases at J, with 8 bases between. Germline V gene data show CDR1 as SGHKS and CDR2 as YYEKEE (reference sequence). CDR3 length: 15 residues. CDR3 amino acids: CASSFQLPTNEKLFF. DNA of the CDR3: TGTGCCAGCAGCTTTCAGCTCCCAACTAATGAAAAACTGTTTTTT.

This clonotype was observed at least ten times. The junction departs from the called germline gene at one end, perhaps through a read error. The chain employs TRBV2 and TRBJ1-2, with D maybe TRBD1 (5 bases). The CDR3 runs to 14 residues. Germline-derived CDR1 and CDR2 are SNHLY and FYNNEI. This chain's CDR3 is CAGRTGLGVWGYTF. The CDR3 DNA follows: TGCGCGGGGCGGACTGGTCTTGGGGTATGGGGCTACACCTTC.

DNA for the CDR3: TGTGCCAGCAGTTTATTATCAAGCGGGGGGGACACAGATACGCAGTATTTT. Its protein is CASSLLSSGGDTDTQYF. This chain links TRBV28 with TRBJ2-3, with 10 bases matching TRBD2. The CDR3 length is 17 residues. The V gene's germline CDR1 is MDHEN and CDR2 SYDVKM. J gave up 2 bases and V 1 base, and 6 bases lay outside the gene matches.

The chain has TRBV10-2 and TRBJ1-1, with D hard to call. Per the germline V gene, CDR1 is WSHSY and CDR2 is SAAADI. The germline V and J ends were trimmed by 3 bases and 6 bases, with 17 bases remaining between them. The CDR3 runs 15 residues. In nucleotides, the CDR3 is TGCGCCAGCAGTGAAACTAAATCGGGGAATCCTGAAGCTTTCTTT. Translation: CASSETKSGNPEAFF.

The chain employs TRBV7-9 and TRBJ1-5; D is perhaps TRBD1 (6 bases). CDR1 is SEHNR and CDR2 is FQNEAQ in the germline V gene (reference sequence). The CDR3 length is 14 residues. Trimming cost V 1 base and J 9 bases, with 13 bases left between them. In nucleotides, the CDR3 is TGTGCCAGCAGCTTAGAGGGGGAGACTTCGCCCCAGCATTTT. Residues: CASSLEGETSPQHF.

This clonotype appeared a few times. This chain joins TRBV30 and TRBJ2-2; maybe TRBD2 (6 bases). Trimming cost V 3 bases and J 5 bases, with 13 bases left between them. In germline, CDR1 is GTSNPN, CDR2 SVGIG (reference sequence). The CDR3 covers 14 residues. Here the CDR3 reads CAWSRTIGTGELFF. The CDR3 region has the DNA TGTGCCTGGAGCAGGACTATCGGAACCGGGGAGCTGTTTTTT.

In DNA form, the CDR3 reads TGCAGCGTCCTGATAACCCGTGGGCGGACCGGGGCCAACGTCCTGACTTTC. As protein: CSVLITRGRTGANVLTF. This chain joins TRBV29-1 and TRBJ2-6; D gene ambiguous. V lost 6 bases and J lost 4, with 22 bases in between. This CDR3 has 17 residues. Germline V gene data show CDR1 as SQVTM and CDR2 as ANQGSEA. The full variable domain, its missing parts supplied by reference TRBV29-1 and TRBJ2-6, is SAVISQKPSRDICQRGTSLTIQCQVDSQVTMMFWYRQQPGQSLTLIATANQGSEATYESGFVIDKFPISRPNLTFSTLTVSNMSPEDSSIYLCSVLITRGRTGANVLTFGAGSRLTVL.

The V and J genes are TRBV18 and TRBJ1-1; 11 bases are a match to TRBD1. Germline loops: CDR1 KGHSH, CDR2 LQKENI. CDR3 size: 18 residues. V trimming: 4 bases; J trimming: 4 bases; junction bases outside the gene matches: 14. CDR3 DNA: TGTGCCAGCTCACGCGGCCGGGACAGGGGGAGAAGGTTCACTGAAGCTTTCTTT. Its protein product is CASSRGRDRGRRFTEAFF.